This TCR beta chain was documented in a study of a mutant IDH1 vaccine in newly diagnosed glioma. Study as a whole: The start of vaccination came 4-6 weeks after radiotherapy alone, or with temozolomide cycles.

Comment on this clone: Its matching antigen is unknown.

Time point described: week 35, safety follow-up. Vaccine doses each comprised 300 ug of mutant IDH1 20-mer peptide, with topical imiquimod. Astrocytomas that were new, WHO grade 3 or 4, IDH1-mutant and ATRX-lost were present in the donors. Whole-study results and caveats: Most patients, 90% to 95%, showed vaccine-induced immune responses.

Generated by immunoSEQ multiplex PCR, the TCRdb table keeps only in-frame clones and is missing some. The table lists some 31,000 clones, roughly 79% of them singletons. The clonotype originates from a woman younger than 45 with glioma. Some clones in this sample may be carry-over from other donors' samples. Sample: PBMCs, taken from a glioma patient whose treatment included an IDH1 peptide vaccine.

The CDR3 nucleotides read TGTGCCAGTAGTACGCTAGCGGCAGATACGCAGTATTTT. It codes for CASSTLAADTQYF. The chain carries TRBV19 and TRBJ2-3, with 7 nucleotides matching TRBD2. With V trimmed by 4 bases and J by 4 bases, 2 bases remained unmatched. The CDR3 totals 13 residues. Germline assignment: CDR1 LNHDA and CDR2 SQIVND (reference sequence). Combining the CDR3 with reference TRBV19 and TRBJ2-3 gives the whole variable domain DGGITQSPKYLFRKEGQNVTLSCEQNLNHDAMYWYRQDPGQGLRLIYYSQIVNDFQKGDIAEGYSVSREKKESFPLTVTSAQKNPTAFYLCASSTLAADTQYFGPGTRLTVL.